This T cell receptor beta chain was profiled in a study of shared clonotypes between healthy human individuals. In the naive CD8 group, cells lacked CD45RO and were positively selected for CCR7, so terminally differentiated effector memory CD45RA+ cells were left out. Generated by immunoSEQ multiplex PCR, the TCRdb table keeps only in-frame clones and is missing some. This sample yields some 630,000 clones, of which around 96% are seen a single time; 0.11% belongs to the top ten. The TCR sequence derives from a woman in her twenties or thirties in good health. Sequenced material: naive CD8+ T cells sorted from blood.

The CDR3 loop reads CASSLVPEGKGETQYF. DNA for the CDR3: TGTGCCAGCAGCTTAGTTCCGGAGGGGAAGGGTGAGACCCAGTACTTC. The rearrangement joins TRBV7-8 to TRBJ2-5, with D perhaps matching TRBD2 (6 bases). Trimming shortened V by 1 base and J by 5 bases, and 17 bases separated the two germline ends. CDR3 length: 16 amino acids. Germline values: CDR1 SGHVS, CDR2 FQNEAQ.